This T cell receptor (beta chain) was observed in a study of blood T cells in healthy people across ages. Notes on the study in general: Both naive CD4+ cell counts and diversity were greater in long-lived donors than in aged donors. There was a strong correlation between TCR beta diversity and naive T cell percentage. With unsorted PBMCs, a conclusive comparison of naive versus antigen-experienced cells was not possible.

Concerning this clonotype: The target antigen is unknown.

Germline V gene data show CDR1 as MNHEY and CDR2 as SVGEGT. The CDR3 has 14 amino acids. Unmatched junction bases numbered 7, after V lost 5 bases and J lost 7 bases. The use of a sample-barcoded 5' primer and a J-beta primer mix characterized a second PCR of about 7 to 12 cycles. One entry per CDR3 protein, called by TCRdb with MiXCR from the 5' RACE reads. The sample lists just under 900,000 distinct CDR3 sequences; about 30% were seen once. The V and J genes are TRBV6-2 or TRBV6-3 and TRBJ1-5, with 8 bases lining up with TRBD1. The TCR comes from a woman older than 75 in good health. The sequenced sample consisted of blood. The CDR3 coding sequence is TGTGCCAGCAGTGGTACAGGGGGGGGCCAGCCCCAGCATTTT. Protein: CASSGTGGGQPQHF.